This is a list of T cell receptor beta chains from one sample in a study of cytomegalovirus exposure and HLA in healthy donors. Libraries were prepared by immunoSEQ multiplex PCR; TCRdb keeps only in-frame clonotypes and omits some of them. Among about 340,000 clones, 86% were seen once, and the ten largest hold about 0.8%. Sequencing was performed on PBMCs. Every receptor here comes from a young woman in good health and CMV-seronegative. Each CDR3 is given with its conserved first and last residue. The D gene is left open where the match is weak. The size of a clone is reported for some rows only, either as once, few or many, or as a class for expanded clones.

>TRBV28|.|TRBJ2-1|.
CASSRTFPISSYNEQFF
TGTGCCAGCAGCCGGACTTTCCCGATAAGCTCCTACAATGAGCAGTTCTTC
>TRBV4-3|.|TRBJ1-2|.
CASSQDRSTLYGYTF
TGCGCCAGCAGCCAAGATCGGTCCACCCTCTATGGCTACACCTTC
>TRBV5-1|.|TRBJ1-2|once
CASSREGLYGYTF
TGCGCCAGCAGTCGGGAGGGGCTGTATGGCTACACCTTC
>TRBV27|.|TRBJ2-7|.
CASSYALEYEQYF
TGTGCCAGCAGTTACGCCCTAGAGTACGAGCAGTACTTC
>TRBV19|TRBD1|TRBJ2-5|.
CASSKGQPQETQYF
TGTGCCAGTAGTAAGGGACAGCCACAAGAGACCCAGTACTTC
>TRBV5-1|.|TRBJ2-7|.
CASSLMGTYEQYF
TGCGCCAGCAGCTTGATGGGCACCTACGAGCAGTACTTC
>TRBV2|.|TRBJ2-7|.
CASSGQSYEQYF
TGTGCCAGCAGTGGACAGTCCTACGAGCAGTACTTC
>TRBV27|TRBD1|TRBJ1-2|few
CASSLTAGTGENYGYTF
TGTGCCAGCAGTCTTACAGCCGGGACAGGGGAAAACTATGGCTACACCTTC
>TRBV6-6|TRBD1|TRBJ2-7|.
CASSYSSGQLVYEQYF
TGTGCCAGCAGTTACTCCTCGGGACAGCTGGTGTACGAGCAGTACTTC
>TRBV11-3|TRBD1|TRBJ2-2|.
CASSQGANTGELFF
TGTGCCAGCAGTCAGGGGGCGAACACCGGGGAGCTGTTTTTT
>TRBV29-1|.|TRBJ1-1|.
CSVVRQGTNTEAFF
TGCAGCGTTGTACGGCAGGGGACGAACACTGAAGCTTTCTTT
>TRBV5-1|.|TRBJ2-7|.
CASSGGGGRDEQYF
TGCGCCAGCAGCGGGGGCGGCGGGAGAGACGAGCAGTACTTC
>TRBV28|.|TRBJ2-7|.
CASSLELYNYEQYF
TGTGCCAGCAGTTTAGAACTTTATAACTACGAGCAGTACTTC
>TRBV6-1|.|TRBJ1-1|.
CASKWTAEAFF
TGTGCCAGTAAGTGGACAGCTGAAGCTTTCTTT
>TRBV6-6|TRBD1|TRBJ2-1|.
CASSLGTGGNEQFF
TGTGCCAGCAGCCTCGGGACAGGGGGAAATGAGCAGTTCTTC
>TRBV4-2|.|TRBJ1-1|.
CASSHPGSGGTEAFF
TGTGCCAGCAGCCACCCCGGGTCCGGGGGTACTGAAGCTTTCTTT
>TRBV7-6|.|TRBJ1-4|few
CASSPTGGNEKLFF
TGTGCCAGCAGCCCGACGGGGGGTAATGAAAAACTGTTTTTT
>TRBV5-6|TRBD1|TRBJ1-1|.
CASSNEGQGAYEAFF
TGTGCCAGCAGCAACGAAGGACAGGGCGCCTACGAAGCTTTCTTT
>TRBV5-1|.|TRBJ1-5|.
CASSVDGSNQPQHF
TGCGCCAGCAGCGTGGACGGTAGCAATCAGCCCCAGCATTTT
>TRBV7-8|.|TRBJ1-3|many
CASSPQGSGNTIYF
TGTGCCAGCAGCCCCCAGGGGTCTGGAAACACCATATATTTT
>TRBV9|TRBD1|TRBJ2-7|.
CASSAQGASSYEQYF
TGTGCCAGCAGCGCCCAGGGGGCCAGCTCCTACGAGCAGTACTTC
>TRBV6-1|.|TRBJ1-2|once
CASSATEAGPTNYGYTF
TGTGCCAGCAGTGCCACCGAAGCAGGTCCCACCAACTATGGCTACACCTTC
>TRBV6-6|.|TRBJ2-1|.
CASSYSMVQGYNEQFF
TGTGCCAGCAGTTACTCGATGGTCCAGGGCTACAATGAGCAGTTCTTC
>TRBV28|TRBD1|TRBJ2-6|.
CASSFPTGAGANVLTF
TGTGCCAGCAGTTTTCCGACAGGGGCTGGGGCCAACGTCCTGACTTTC
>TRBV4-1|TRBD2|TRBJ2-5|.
CASSQEKGSGREETQYF
TGCGCCAGCAGCCAAGAGAAGGGGAGCGGGAGGGAAGAGACCCAGTACTTC
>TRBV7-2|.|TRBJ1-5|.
CASSPSTGSNQPQHF
TGTGCCAGCAGCCCATCGACAGGTAGCAATCAGCCCCAGCATTTT
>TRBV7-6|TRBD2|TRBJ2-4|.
CASSLLAGKNIQYF
TGTGCCAGCAGTCTCCTAGCGGGTAAAAACATTCAGTACTTC
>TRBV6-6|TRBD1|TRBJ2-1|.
CASSTPPGQGYNEQFF
TGTGCCAGCAGTACCCCCCCGGGACAGGGGTACAATGAGCAGTTCTTC
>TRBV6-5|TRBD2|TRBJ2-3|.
CASSYTGTSADTQYF
TGTGCCAGCAGTTATACCGGGACTAGTGCGGATACGCAGTATTTT
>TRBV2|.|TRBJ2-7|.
CASSVDRSSYEQYF
TGTGCCAGCAGCGTAGACAGGTCATCCTACGAGCAGTACTTC
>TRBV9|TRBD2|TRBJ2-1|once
CASSRSGSSYNEQFF
TGTGCCAGCAGCCGGAGCGGGAGCTCCTACAATGAGCAGTTCTTC
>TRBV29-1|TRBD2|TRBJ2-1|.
CSVAGTIRLEQFF
TGCAGCGTGGCCGGGACTATCCGTTTGGAGCAGTTCTTC
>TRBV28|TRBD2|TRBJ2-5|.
CASSLRLAGVDGTQYF
TGTGCCAGCAGTTTAAGGCTAGCGGGAGTTGATGGGACCCAGTACTTC
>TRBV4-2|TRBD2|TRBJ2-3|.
CASSPIAGGYEGTDTQYF
TGTGCCAGCAGCCCTATAGCGGGAGGGTATGAGGGCACAGATACGCAGTATTTT
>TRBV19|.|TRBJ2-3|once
CASSATQGRDTQYF
TGTGCCAGTAGTGCGACCCAGGGTCGGGATACGCAGTATTTT
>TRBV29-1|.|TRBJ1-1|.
CSVGGRLNTEAFF
TGCAGCGTTGGAGGCCGGTTGAACACTGAAGCTTTCTTT
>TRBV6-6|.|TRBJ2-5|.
CASSYSRETQYF
TGTGCCAGCAGTTACTCGAGGGAGACCCAGTACTTC
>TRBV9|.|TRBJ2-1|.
CASSVAEWAGGEQFF
TGTGCCAGCAGCGTAGCAGAGTGGGCCGGTGGCGAGCAGTTCTTC
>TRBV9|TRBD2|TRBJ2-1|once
CASSVAGRFHNEQFF
TGTGCCAGCAGCGTAGCCGGGAGGTTTCACAATGAGCAGTTCTTC
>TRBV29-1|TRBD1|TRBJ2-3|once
CSVADRGYSDTQYF
TGCAGCGTTGCAGACAGGGGGTATTCAGATACGCAGTATTTT
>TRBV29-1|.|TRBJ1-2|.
CSVVPAVNYGYTF
TGCAGCGTTGTGCCCGCAGTCAACTATGGCTACACCTTC
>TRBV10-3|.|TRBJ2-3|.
CAISGAADTQYF
TGTGCCATCAGTGGGGCAGCAGATACGCAGTATTTT
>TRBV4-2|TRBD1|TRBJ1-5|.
CASSQDGGGQGYSNQPQHF
TGTGCCAGCAGCCAAGATGGGGGCGGACAGGGCTATAGCAATCAGCCCCAGCATTTT
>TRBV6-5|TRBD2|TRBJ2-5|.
CASSLTSGSETQYF
TGTGCCAGCAGCCTGACTAGCGGGAGTGAGACCCAGTACTTC
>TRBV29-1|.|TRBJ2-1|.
CSPVRSSSYNEQFF
TGCAGCCCGGTACGGTCGAGCTCCTACAATGAGCAGTTCTTC
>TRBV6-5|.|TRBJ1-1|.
CASSPTPGGGTEAFF
TGTGCCAGCAGTCCCACCCCGGGGGGGGGCACTGAAGCTTTCTTT
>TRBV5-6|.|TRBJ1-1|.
CASSWEAGFNTEAFF
TGTGCCAGCAGCTGGGAGGCGGGATTTAACACTGAAGCTTTCTTT
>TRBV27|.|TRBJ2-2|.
CASRYGVPNTGELFF
TGTGCCAGCCGGTACGGGGTTCCCAACACCGGGGAGCTGTTTTTT
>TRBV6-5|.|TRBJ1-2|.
CASKPRHSNYGYTF
TGTGCCAGCAAACCCAGACACTCTAACTATGGCTACACCTTC
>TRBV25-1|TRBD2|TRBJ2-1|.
CASGSAGGGYNEQFF
TGTGCCAGCGGGTCAGCGGGAGGCGGGTACAATGAGCAGTTCTTC